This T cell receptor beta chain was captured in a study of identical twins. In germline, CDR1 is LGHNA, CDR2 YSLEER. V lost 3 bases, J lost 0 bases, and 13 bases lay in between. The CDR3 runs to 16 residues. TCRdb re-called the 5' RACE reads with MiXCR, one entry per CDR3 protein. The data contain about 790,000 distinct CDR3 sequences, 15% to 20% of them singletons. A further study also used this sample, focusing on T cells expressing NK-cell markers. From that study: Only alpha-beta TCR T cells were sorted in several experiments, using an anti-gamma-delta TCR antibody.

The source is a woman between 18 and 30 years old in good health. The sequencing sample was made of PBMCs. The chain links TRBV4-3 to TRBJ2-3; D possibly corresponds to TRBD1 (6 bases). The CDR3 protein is CASSQGAGPSTDTQYF. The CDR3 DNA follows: TGCGCCAGCAGCCAGGGGGCAGGGCCTAGCACAGATACGCAGTATTTT.